This entry concerns a single T cell receptor beta chain. Vbeta (60) and Jbeta (13) primers were used in the PCR. Clones were sequenced by immunoSEQ multiplex PCR, and TCRdb holds only the in-frame ones, with some missing. The sample has 130,000 or so clones; 82% are singletons. The germline V gene has CDR1 SGHRS and CDR2 YFSETQ. The CDR3 runs 15 residues. Unmatched junction bases numbered 9, after V lost 4 bases and J lost 5 bases. The data derive from a study of cytomegalovirus exposure and HLA in healthy donors. The clonotype was recovered from a woman aged 40 to 49 in good health and CMV-seronegative. Material: PBMCs. The J gene is TRBJ2-7, the V gene TRBV5-1; TRBD1 matches at 10 bases. CDR3 in amino acids: CASSKPGTGEDEQYF. DNA of the CDR3: TGCGCCAGCAGCAAGCCCGGGACAGGGGAGGACGAGCAGTACTTC.